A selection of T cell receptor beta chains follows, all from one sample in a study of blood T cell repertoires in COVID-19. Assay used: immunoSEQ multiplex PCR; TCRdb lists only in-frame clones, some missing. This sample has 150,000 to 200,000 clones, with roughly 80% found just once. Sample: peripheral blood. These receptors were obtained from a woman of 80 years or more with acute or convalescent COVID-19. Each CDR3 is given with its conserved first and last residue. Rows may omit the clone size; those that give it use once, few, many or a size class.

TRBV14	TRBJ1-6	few	CASRKQGQGSPLHF
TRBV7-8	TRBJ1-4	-	CASTPEAENEKLFF
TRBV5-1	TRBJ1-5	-	CASSLDVYSNQPQHF
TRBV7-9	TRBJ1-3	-	CASSLVAGMGNTIYF
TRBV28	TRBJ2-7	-	CASGKLGQGPYEQYF
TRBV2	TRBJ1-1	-	CASSEAKTGTNTEAFF
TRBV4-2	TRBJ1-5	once	CASSQVAGGSNQPQHF
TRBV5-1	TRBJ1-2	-	CASSYTGTGNGYTF
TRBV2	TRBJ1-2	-	CASSQQANYGYTF
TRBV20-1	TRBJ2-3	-	CSASGALLAAVTDTQYF
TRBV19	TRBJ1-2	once	CASSDTWDSHYGYTF
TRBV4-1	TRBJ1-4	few	CASSPSGATNEKLFF
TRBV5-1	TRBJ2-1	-	CASSSGPLAALEQFF
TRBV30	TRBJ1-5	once	CAWSVGTPNQPQHF
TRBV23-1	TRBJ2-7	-	CASSQSNLRAGDYEQYF
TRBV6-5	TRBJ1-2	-	CASSYSGTGGDYGYTF
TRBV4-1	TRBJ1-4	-	CASSHGQGANEKLFF
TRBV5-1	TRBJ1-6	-	CASSPGTANSPLHF
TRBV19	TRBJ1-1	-	CASSMLGQGVEAFF
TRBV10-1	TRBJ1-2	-	CASSGSRGYGYTF
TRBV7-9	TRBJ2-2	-	CASSLVRRAGELFF
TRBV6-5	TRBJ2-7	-	CASFSGSSSYEQYF
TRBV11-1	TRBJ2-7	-	CASSPGTPVVEQYF
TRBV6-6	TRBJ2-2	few	CASSYWRGNTGELFF
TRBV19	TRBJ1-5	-	CASYSGQVNQPQHF